This T cell receptor beta chain was recovered during a study of blood T cell repertoires in COVID-19. Overall study: The analysed material was cDNA or gDNA that came from T cells, B-cell-depleted T cells, or PBMCs.

Per the original data handling: For nucleated cells, counts were estimated from reference gene primer amplification. The assay was immunoSEQ multiplex PCR, and TCRdb's table has in-frame clones only and misses some. That table furnishes V, J and clone size, whereas the DNA furnished D and trimming. The sample holds approximately 120,000 clones, more than 65% seen once. The V and J ends lost 5 bases and 2 bases respectively, with 11 bases between them. The germline gives CDR1 KGHDR, CDR2 SFDVKD. The CDR3 loop spans 14 amino acids. The source of this sequence is a woman of 80 years or more with active or convalescent COVID-19. The sample was peripheral blood. The gene calls are TRBV24-1 and TRBJ1-1, with a tentative D call TRBD1 (5 bases). As DNA, the CDR3 is TGTGCCACCAGTGCCTCCCAGGGTAACACTGAAGCTTTCTTT. Protein: CATSASQGNTEAFF.